This T cell receptor (beta chain) stems from a study of T-cell reconstitution after alpha-beta-depleted transplantation in children. Findings and limits, study-wide: By about two months after transplant, alpha-beta T cells reportedly arose from several hundred graft clones that had expanded. From surviving recipient T cells and thymic progenitors came the high day-60 TCRbeta diversity observed in some patients. T cells produced anew were the main source of T-cell counts and diversity one year after transplant.

CDR3 size: 15 residues. J lost 0 bases, V lost 6 bases, and 7 bases had no gene match. The germline V gene has CDR1 LGHDT and CDR2 YNNKEL (reference sequence). During its preparation, the TCRbeta library received unique molecular identifiers. Via MiXCR, TCRdb re-called the PCR reads, giving one row per CDR3 protein. The repertoire includes 200,000 to 250,000 distinct CDR3 sequences, around 8% of them detected once, and roughly 6% sits in the top ten. This clonotype came up many times. Antigen unknown. The V call is TRBV3-1, the J call TRBJ2-7; 8 nucleotides agree with TRBD1. Sequencing was performed on PBMCs, mostly from graft donor cells, taken 180 days after TCRalphabeta/CD19-depleted stem cell transplant. The TCR comes from a male patient aged 10-17 years who had a stem cell transplant for acute lymphoblastic leukemia, so the T cells may come from the graft donor. The CDR3 DNA follows: TGTGCCAGCAGGCTCCGGGACAGGAGCTCCTACGAGCAGTACTTC. Translation: CASRLRDRSSYEQYF.